The 27 T cell receptor beta chains reported below all come from one sample, sequenced in a study of T cells in Graves' hyperthyroidism and ophthalmopathy. Amplification of TCR beta CDR3 regions used RNA as the template. HTBI primers were the set used in a first-round RT-PCR of the TCR CDR3. TCRdb recomputed calls from the multiplex PCR reads with MiXCR, one row per CDR3 protein. The data contain 550,000 to 700,000 distinct CDR3 sequences, around 42% of them seen just once; the ten biggest clones take up around 20%. Sequencing was carried out using peripheral blood or thyroid tissue (not recorded which). The receptors were gathered from an adult woman with Graves' disease, either hyperthyroidism or ophthalmopathy (not recorded which).

V and J are TRBV20-1 and TRBJ2-5; possible D gene TRBD1, 7 bases. Trimming removed 3 bases at V and 5 bases at J, with 19 bases between. CDR1 is DFQATT and CDR2 is SNEGSKA in the germline V gene (reference sequence). The CDR3 is made up of 15 amino acids. CDR3 loop: CSARDRRGLDETQYF. The CDR3, as DNA: TGCAGTGCTAGGGACAGGCGGGGATTAGACGAGACCCAGTACTTC.

The table lists this clonotype with many counts. The chain is built from TRBV5-1 and TRBJ2-7; unclear D gene. V lost 2 bases and J 4 bases, leaving 16 bases between the germline ends. The CDR3 contains 15 residues. In germline, CDR1 is SGHRS, CDR2 YFSETQ. The CDR3: CASSFNVGIGYEQYF. The CDR3 DNA reads TGCGCCAGCAGCTTCAATGTAGGGATCGGGTACGAGCAGTACTTC.

Ten or more counts support this clonotype. The chain recombines TRBV6-5 with TRBJ2-7; D call uncertain. The CDR3 totals 13 residues. Germline loops: CDR1 MNHEY, CDR2 SVGAGI. The V end lost 0 bases, the J end lost 4 bases, and 7 bases lay between the germline ends. CDR3 DNA sequence: TGTGCCAGCAGTTACTCACCGACATACGAGCAGTACTTC. Amino acid sequence: CASSYSPTYEQYF.

The chain has TRBV7-9 and TRBJ2-7, with 13 nucleotides matching TRBD2. Unmatched junction bases numbered 5, after V lost 1 base and J lost 2 bases. This CDR3 has 17 amino acids. Per germline, CDR1 SEHNR and CDR2 FQNEAQ (reference sequence). Here the CDR3 DNA reads TGTGCCAGCAGCTTAGGGGGACTAGCGGGACGAACCTACGAGCAGTACTTC. As protein: CASSLGGLAGRTYEQYF.

This clonotype was counted only a few times. This rearrangement joins TRBV29-1 to TRBJ2-7; D possibly corresponds to TRBD1 (6 bases). CDR1 SQVTM and CDR2 ANQGSEA come from the germline V gene. The CDR3 runs to 11 residues. The V end lost 7 bases, the J end lost 6 bases, and 13 bases lay between the germline ends. DNA of the CDR3: TGCAGCGCAAGTGTGGGGGCCGAGCAGTACTTC. It specifies CSASVGAEQYF.

The chain joins TRBV29-1 to TRBJ1-4, with no clear D. Looked up from germline, CDR1 is SQVTM and CDR2 is ANQGSEA. This CDR3 comprises 14 residues. Between the trimmed V and J ends, which lost 2 bases and 7 bases, there was a span of 14 bases. The CDR3 region has the DNA TGCAGCGTTGAAATTAACGGGTTCGGTGAAAAACTGTTTTTT. Translated: CSVEINGFGEKLFF.

About this clonotype itself: Since a much larger clone is just one base distant, this may be a read error. This sequence joins TRBV5-1 and TRBJ1-5; D is possibly TRBD1 (5 bases). Germline CDR1 and CDR2: SGHRS and YFSETQ. The CDR3 runs 14 residues. The CDR3 region is CASSPGTRGQPRHF. The CDR3, as DNA: TGCGCCAGCAGCCCGGGAACGAGGGGTCAGCCCCGGCATTTT. The full variable domain, with the rest looked up from reference TRBV5-1 and TRBJ1-5, is KAGVTQTPRYLIKTRGQQVTLSCSPISGHRSVSWYQQTPGQGLQFLFEYFSETQRNKGNFPGRFSGRQFSNSRSEMNVSTLELGDSALYLCASSPGTRGQPRHFGDGTRLSIL.

The rearrangement uses TRBV9 and TRBJ1-5, with 7 bases lining up with TRBD1. The CDR3 has 15 amino acids. Trimming removed 4 bases from V and 2 bases from J; junction bases left unmatched: 6. The V gene's germline CDR1 is SGDLS and CDR2 YYNGEE. CDR3 region: CASSSPTGRNQPQHF. CDR3 DNA: TGTGCCAGCAGCAGTCCGACAGGGCGCAATCAGCCCCAGCATTTT.

This clonotype was seen once. A much bigger clone sits one base away, suggesting this may be a read error. The V and J genes are TRBV10-3 and TRBJ2-7; no reliable D call. Germline CDR1 is ENHRY and CDR2 is SYGVKD. This CDR3 is built from 15 residues. V dropped 10 bases and J dropped 5 bases, with 24 bases sitting between them. CDR3 amino acids: CASASTFLGPHEQYF. CDR3 nucleotides: TGTGCCAGCGCCTCAACCTTCCTAGGGCCCCACGAGCAGTACTTC.

This chain connects TRBV11-2 to TRBJ2-6; 9 nucleotides agree with TRBD1. V lost 5 bases to trimming and J lost 2 bases; unmatched junction nucleotides: 4. The length of the CDR3 is 16 residues. CDR1 SGHAT and CDR2 FQNNGV come from the germline V gene. This chain's CDR3 is CASSPGTGTGANVLTF. CDR3 DNA sequence: TGTGCCAGCAGCCCCGGGACAGGGACTGGGGCCAACGTCCTGACTTTC.

This clonotype was picked up many times. This sequence joins TRBV5-1 and TRBJ1-6; the D is unclear. V lost 4 bases and J lost 10, with 18 bases in between. Germline V gives CDR1 SGHRS, CDR2 YFSETQ. The CDR3 consists of 15 residues. DNA of the CDR3: TGCGCCAGCAGCCCCAGCGGAGAACCGGGGTCACCCCTCCACTTT. This encodes CASSPSGEPGSPLHF. Full variable domain (remainder filled in from reference TRBV5-1 and TRBJ1-6): KAGVTQTPRYLIKTRGQQVTLSCSPISGHRSVSWYQQTPGQGLQFLFEYFSETQRNKGNFPGRFSGRQFSNSRSEMNVSTLELGDSALYLCASSPSGEPGSPLHFGNGTRLTVT.

There are many counts of this clonotype. The CDR3: CASSQTGTSGRTYEQYF. Here the CDR3 DNA reads TGTGCCAGCAGCCAAACCGGGACTAGCGGAAGAACCTACGAGCAGTACTTC. The chain has TRBV13 and TRBJ2-7, with 11 positions matching TRBD2. The CDR3 loop spans 17 amino acids. Germline CDR1 PRHDT, CDR2 FYEKMQ (reference sequence). V gave up 5 bases and J gave up 2 bases; unmatched junction bases: 11. Using reference TRBV13 and TRBJ2-7 for the parts outside the CDR3, the full variable domain is AAGVIQSPRHLIKEKRETATLKCYPIPRHDTVYWYQQGPGQDPQFLISFYEKMQSDKGSIPDRFSAQQFSDYHSELNMSSLELGDSALYFCASSQTGTSGRTYEQYFGPGTRLTVT.

This clonotype was seen ten or more times. J is TRBJ1-3 and V is TRBV9; D gene uncertain. The ends were cut back, 4 bases at V and 7 bases at J, with 9 bases in the middle. The CDR3 has 12 residues. The germline V gene has CDR1 SGDLS and CDR2 YYNGEE. The CDR3 DNA reads as TGTGCCAGCAGCCAAGAGGAGAACACCATATATTTT. Its protein product is CASSQEENTIYF.

There are a few counts of this clonotype. This sequence joins TRBV15 and TRBJ1-5, with TRBD1 matching 7 bases. The germline V gene has CDR1 LNHNV and CDR2 YYDKDF (reference sequence). CDR3 length: 14 amino acids. Germline trimming cut 3 bases from V and 3 bases from J; bases unmatched to any gene: 2. CDR3 nucleotides: TGTGCCACCAGCAGGGACAGGAACAATCAGCCCCAGCATTTT. It specifies CATSRDRNNQPQHF.

The V gene is TRBV29-1, the J gene TRBJ1-1, with D possibly matching TRBD1 (6 bases). The V and J ends lost 7 bases and 5 bases respectively, with 17 bases between them. Germline CDR1 SQVTM, CDR2 ANQGSEA. This CDR3 region has 13 residues. The CDR3 spells CSATEGERTEAFF. The CDR3 nucleotides are TGCAGCGCCACGGAGGGGGAGAGGACTGAAGCTTTCTTT.

The chain employs TRBV2 and TRBJ2-5; 9 nucleotides line up with TRBD2. Per the germline V gene, CDR1 is SNHLY and CDR2 is FYNNEI. The V and J ends lost 4 bases and 3 bases, in that order; junction bases with no gene match: 6. CDR3 size: 15 residues. The CDR3 coding sequence is TGTGCCAGCAGTGTTAGCGGGAGCAGGGAAGAGACCCAGTACTTC. Its protein is CASSVSGSREETQYF.

This clonotype is a singleton in its sample. The conserved final phenylalanine or tryptophan is absent from the CDR3, which likely points to a read error. The J gene is TRBJ1-3, the V gene TRBV7-8; no reliable D call. The CDR3 runs 13 residues. The ends were cut back, 3 bases at V and 8 bases at J, with 11 bases in the middle. Per the germline V gene, CDR1 is SGHVS and CDR2 is FQNEAQ. CDR3 protein: CASSFFGLDTIYS. Written as DNA, the CDR3 is TGTGCCAGCAGCTTCTTCGGCCTAGACACCATATATTCT.

This clonotype showed up many times. The chain couples TRBV7-6 to TRBJ1-1; D is undetermined. CDR3 length equals 14 residues. Trimming shortened V by 5 bases and J by 0 bases, and 10 bases separated the two germline ends. The germline gives CDR1 SGHVS, CDR2 FNYEAQ. In DNA form, the CDR3 reads TGTGCCAGCAGCCCGGAACCAGTGAACACTGAAGCTTTCTTT. Translated, it gives CASSPEPVNTEAFF. Full variable domain (remainder filled in from reference TRBV7-6 and TRBJ1-1): GAGVSQSPRYKVTKRGQDVALRCDPISGHVSLYWYRQALGQGPEFLTYFNYEAQQDKSGLPNDRFSAERPEGSISTLTIQRTEQRDSAMYRCASSPEPVNTEAFFGQGTRLTVV.

This clonotype was detected many times. CDR3 in amino acids: CASSQLIFEQFF. CDR3 bases: TGTGCCAGCAGCCAACTGATATTTGAGCAGTTCTTC. V and J are TRBV7-9 and TRBJ2-1; no definite D call. Deletions cut 5 bases from V and 9 bases from J, with 11 bases between. CDR1 and CDR2 from the germline V gene are SEHNR and FQNEAQ (reference sequence). The length of the CDR3 is 12 residues.

The chain links TRBV30 to TRBJ1-4, with a weak D call TRBD1 (6 bases). CDR3 size: 15 residues. Germline CDR1 GTSNPN, CDR2 SVGIG (reference sequence). The ends were cut back, 0 bases at V and 5 bases at J, with 13 bases in the middle. The CDR3 bases are TGTGCCTGGAGTGTCGGCGCAGGGGTGAATGAAAAACTGTTTTTT. Protein product: CAWSVGAGVNEKLFF. Together with reference TRBV30 and TRBJ1-4, the CDR3 gives the full variable domain: SQTIHQWPATLVQPVGSPLSLECTVEGTSNPNLYWYRQAAGRGLQLLFYSVGIGQISSEVPQNLSASRPQDRQFILSSKKLLLSDSGFYLCAWSVGAGVNEKLFFGSGTQLSVL.

This clonotype was counted many times. One end of the junction varies from germline; a read error may be responsible. The V call is TRBV20-1, the J call TRBJ1-4; no reliable D call. CDR3 size: 15 residues. Germline V CDR1 and CDR2: DFQATT, SNEGSKA (reference sequence). CDR3 DNA: TGCAGTGCGAGAGGTGTAGCGAAGGCTAATGAAAAACTGTTTTTT. It codes for CSARGVAKANEKLFF.

This rearrangement joins TRBV5-6 to TRBJ1-5; tentatively, D is TRBD1 (5 bases). V dropped 4 bases and J dropped 5 bases, with 22 bases sitting between them. Germline CDR1 is SGHDT and CDR2 is YYEEEE. The length of the CDR3 is 17 residues. The DNA of the CDR3 is TGTGCCAGCAGCGGGGACTATGCGGCATTTTACGATCAGCCCCAGCATTTT. Its protein product is CASSGDYAAFYDQPQHF.

The chain joins TRBV10-3 to TRBJ1-2; 9 bases are a match to TRBD1. CDR3 length equals 14 residues. Germline V gene data show CDR1 as ENHRY and CDR2 as SYGVKD. Germline trimming cut 8 bases from V and 3 bases from J; bases unmatched to any gene: 7. CDR3 sequence: CAILTTGGDYGYTF. CDR3 sequence (DNA): TGTGCCATCCTTACCACAGGGGGCGACTATGGCTACACCTTC.

V is TRBV7-9 and J is TRBJ2-7; possibly TRBD2 for D (5 bases). The germline V and J ends were trimmed by 5 bases and 10 bases, with 18 bases remaining between them. Germline-derived CDR1 and CDR2 are SEHNR and FQNEAQ (reference sequence). The CDR3 is made up of 13 amino acids. The CDR3 sequence is CASSPPDWRRQYF. The CDR3 nucleotides read TGTGCCAGCAGCCCTCCCGATTGGAGGCGTCAGTACTTC.

This chain uses TRBV15 with TRBJ1-1; 7 nucleotides align to TRBD1. Trimming cost V 2 bases and J 5 bases; bases outside gene matches: 8. CDR3 length: 15 residues. CDR1 is LNHNV, CDR2 YYDKDF, per germline (reference sequence). CDR3 region: CATSRWAGGRTEAFF. CDR3 coding DNA: TGTGCCACCAGCAGATGGGCAGGGGGTAGGACTGAAGCTTTCTTT.

V and J are TRBV7-7 and TRBJ2-5; TRBD1 agrees at 8 bases. Per the germline V gene, CDR1 is SSHAT and CDR2 is FNYEAQ (reference sequence). J was trimmed by 5 bases and V by 1 base; bases with no gene match: 12. The CDR3 consists of 17 residues. The CDR3 DNA sequence: TGTGCCAGCAGCTTAGTCTCCGGGACAGGTCAGCGGGAGACCCAGTACTTC. As protein: CASSLVSGTGQRETQYF.

There are a few counts of this clonotype. V and J are TRBV10-3 and TRBJ2-5, with a possible D match to TRBD1 (6 bases). The germline CDR1 and CDR2 sequences are ENHRY and SYGVKD. This CDR3 is 13 amino acids long. Deletions cut 5 bases from V and 5 bases from J, with 12 bases between. The DNA for the CDR3 is TGTGCCATCAGTCAGGGGATGATGGAGACCCAGTACTTC. Amino acids: CAISQGMMETQYF.